A single sample is the source of the 3 T cell receptor beta chains below, sequenced in a study of blood T cell repertoires in COVID-19. The table came from immunoSEQ multiplex PCR; TCRdb's copy has only in-frame clones and leaves some out. This sample has about 200,000 clones, with about 90% found just once. Input material: peripheral blood. The receptors originated from a man aged 35-49 years with active or convalescent COVID-19.

This chain connects TRBV9 to TRBJ1-2, with TRBD1 identical over 10 bases. The CDR3 sequence is 15 residues long. Germline CDR1 SGDLS, CDR2 YYNGEE. V shed 3 bases and J 8 bases; nucleotides not matched to a gene: 10. The CDR3 coding sequence is TGTGCCAGCAGCGCTAGACAGGGGGCGGATAGGGGCTACACCTTC. It translates to CASSARQGADRGYTF.

The J gene is TRBJ2-7, the V gene TRBV5-4; TRBD2 matches 8 bases. The V segment lost 4 bases and the J segment 3 bases; nucleotides outside the gene matches: 12. Germline V gene sequence: CDR1 SGHNT, CDR2 YYREEE (reference sequence). The CDR3 is made up of 16 amino acids. CDR3 nucleotides: TGTGCCAGCAGCGAGGCACTAGCGGCGGCCCGCTACGAGCAGTACTTC. Amino acid sequence: CASSEALAAARYEQYF. The full variable domain, rest sourced from reference TRBV5-4 and TRBJ2-7, is ETGVTQSPTHLIKTRGQQVTLRCSSQSGHNTVSWYQQALGQGPQFIFQYYREEENGRGNFPPRFSGLQFPNYSSELNVNALELDDSALYLCASSEALAAARYEQYFGPGTRLTVT.

Regarding this clone: At one boundary the junction diverges from the germline segment, which might be a read error. The chain recombines TRBV6-1 with TRBJ2-1; D possibly corresponds to TRBD2 (5 bases). The germline V gene encodes CDR1 MNHNS and CDR2 SASEGT. The CDR3 spans 17 residues. This CDR3 is CASREETGLSSYNEQFF. In DNA form, the CDR3 reads TGTGCCAGCAGAGAAGAAACGGGGTTGAGCTCCTACAATGAGCAGTTCTTC.